This T cell receptor (beta chain) was captured by sequencing in a study of blood T cells in healthy people across ages. The CDR3 covers 16 residues. V dropped 2 bases and J dropped 0 bases, with 13 bases sitting between them. Primed by a sample-barcoded 5' primer and a J-beta primer mix, a second PCR proceeded for about 7 to 12 cycles. Tags on each cDNA molecule came from a template-switch adaptor with 12 random nucleotides. MiXCR was run by TCRdb on the 5' RACE reads, yielding one entry per CDR3 protein. The data hold roughly 800,000 distinct CDR3 sequences, with approximately 25% observed a single time. These data also formed part of another study, on T cells of mothers and their children.

The receptor's source is a boy between 10 and 17 years old in good health. The chain recombines TRBV12-3 or TRBV12-4 with TRBJ1-1, with unresolved D. The specimen sequenced was blood. CDR3 in amino acids: CASSLLGNSMNTEAFF. The DNA for the CDR3 is TGTGCCAGCAGTTTACTGGGGAATTCGATGAACACTGAAGCTTTCTTT.